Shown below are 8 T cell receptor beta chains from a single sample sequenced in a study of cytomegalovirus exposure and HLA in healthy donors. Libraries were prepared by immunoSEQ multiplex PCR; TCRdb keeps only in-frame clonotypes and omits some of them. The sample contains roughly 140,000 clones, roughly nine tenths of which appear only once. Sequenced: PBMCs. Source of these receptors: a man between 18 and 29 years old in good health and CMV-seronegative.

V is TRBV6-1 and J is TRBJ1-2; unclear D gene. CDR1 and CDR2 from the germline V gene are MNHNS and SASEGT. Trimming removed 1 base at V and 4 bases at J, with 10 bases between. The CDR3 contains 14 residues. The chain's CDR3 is CASSEVARSYGYTF. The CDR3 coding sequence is TGTGCCAGCAGTGAAGTGGCCAGATCCTATGGCTACACCTTC.

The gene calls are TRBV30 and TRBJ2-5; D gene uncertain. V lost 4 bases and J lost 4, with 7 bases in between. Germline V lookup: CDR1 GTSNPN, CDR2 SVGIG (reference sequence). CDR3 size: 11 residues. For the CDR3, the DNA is TGTGCCTGGACTGCTAGAGAGACCCAGTACTTC. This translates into CAWTARETQYF.

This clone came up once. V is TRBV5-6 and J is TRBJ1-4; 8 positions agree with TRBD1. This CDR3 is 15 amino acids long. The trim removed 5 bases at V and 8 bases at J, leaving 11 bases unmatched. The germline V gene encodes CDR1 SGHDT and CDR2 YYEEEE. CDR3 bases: TGTGCCAGCAGTCAGGCCCAGGGGGCGAGAGAAAAACTGTTTTTT. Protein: CASSQAQGAREKLFF.

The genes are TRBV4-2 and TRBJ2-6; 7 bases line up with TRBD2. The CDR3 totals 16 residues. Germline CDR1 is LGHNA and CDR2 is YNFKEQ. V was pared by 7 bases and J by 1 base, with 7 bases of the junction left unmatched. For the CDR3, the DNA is TGTGCCAGCACTAGCGGCGACTTTTCTGGGGCCAACGTCCTGACTTTC. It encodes CASTSGDFSGANVLTF.

DNA for the CDR3: TGTGCCAGTAGCCTATATATCAATCAGCCCCAGCATTTT. It encodes CASSLYINQPQHF. This chain connects TRBV19 to TRBJ1-5, with D unclear. V lost 6 bases and J 3 bases, leaving 9 bases between the germline ends. CDR1 is LNHDA, CDR2 SQIVND, per germline (reference sequence). CDR3 length equals 13 residues.

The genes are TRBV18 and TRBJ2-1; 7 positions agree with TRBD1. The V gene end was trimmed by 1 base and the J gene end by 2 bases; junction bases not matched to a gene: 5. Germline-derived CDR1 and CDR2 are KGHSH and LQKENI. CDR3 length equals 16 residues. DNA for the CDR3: TGTGCCAGCTCACCACTGACAGGGACAACCTACAATGAGCAGTTCTTC. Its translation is CASSPLTGTTYNEQFF. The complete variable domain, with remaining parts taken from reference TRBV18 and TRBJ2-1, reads NAGVMQNPRHLVRRRGQEARLRCSPMKGHSHVYWYRQLPEEGLKFMVYLQKENIIDESGMPKERFSAEFPKEGPSILRIQQVVRGDSAAYFCASSPLTGTTYNEQFFGPGTRLTVL.

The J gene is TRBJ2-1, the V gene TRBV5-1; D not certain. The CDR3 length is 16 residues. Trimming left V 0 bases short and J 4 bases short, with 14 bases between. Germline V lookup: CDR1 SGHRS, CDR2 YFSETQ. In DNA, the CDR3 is TGCGCCAGCAGCTTGGAGCGCGCCTTTCCGTACAATGAGCAGTTCTTC. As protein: CASSLERAFPYNEQFF.

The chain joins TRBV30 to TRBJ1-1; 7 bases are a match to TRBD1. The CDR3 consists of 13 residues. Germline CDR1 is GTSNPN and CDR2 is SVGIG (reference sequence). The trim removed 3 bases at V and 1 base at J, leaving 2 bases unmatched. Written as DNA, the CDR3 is TGTGCCTGGAGAGGGGGCCAGAACACTGAAGCTTTCTTT. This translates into CAWRGGQNTEAFF.